The rows below give T cell receptor beta chains drawn from one sample of a study of blood T cell repertoires in COVID-19. Some clones are missing from TCRdb's copy, which holds only in-frame ones; the method was immunoSEQ multiplex PCR. The data show a few hundred thousand clones, over 75% seen once. Input material: PBMCs or T cells enriched from blood (not recorded which). The receptors originated from a woman aged 25-40 years who had recovered from COVID-19. Both conserved end residues are part of each CDR3. D genes are given only for firm matches. Clone size is not always given. Where it is, it says once, few, many or a class for expanded clones.

.,TRBJ2-1,TRBD2,TRBV4-2,CASSQDSELAGGHNEQFF,TGTGCCAGCAGCCAAGATTCCGAACTAGCGGGGGGTCACAATGAGCAGTTCTTC
.,TRBJ1-2,TRBD1,TRBV5-6,CASSIRTGAFYGYTF,TGTGCCAGCAGCATTCGGACAGGGGCCTTCTATGGCTACACCTTC
.,TRBJ2-7,.,TRBV7-2,CASSLNRLFYEQYF,TGTGCCAGCAGCCTGAACAGGCTCTTCTACGAGCAGTACTTC
.,TRBJ2-5,TRBD1,TRBV24-1,CATSDPQDRGRETQYF,TGTGCCACCAGTGATCCCCAGGACAGGGGGCGCGAGACCCAGTACTTC
.,TRBJ2-1,TRBD1,TRBV19,CASSADRGSYNEQFF,TGTGCCAGTAGTGCTGACAGGGGCTCCTACAATGAGCAGTTCTTC
.,TRBJ2-3,.,TRBV6-5,CASSRRGLFTDTQYF,TGTGCCAGCAGCAGGCGGGGACTCTTCACAGATACGCAGTATTTT
.,TRBJ1-2,TRBD1,TRBV30,CAWANDRGYGYTF,TGTGCCTGGGCCAATGACAGGGGGTATGGCTACACCTTC
.,TRBJ2-1,TRBD2,TRBV5-1,CASRPRTSGGGEQFF,TGCGCCAGCAGACCCAGGACTAGCGGGGGTGGTGAGCAGTTCTTC
.,TRBJ2-2,TRBD1,TRBV7-8,CASTLPGQMNTGELFF,TGTGCCAGCACCCTTCCGGGACAGATGAACACCGGGGAGCTGTTTTTT
.,TRBJ1-6,.,TRBV28,CASSFDRRSPLHF,TGTGCCAGCAGTTTTGACAGGCGTTCACCCCTCCACTTT
.,TRBJ1-2,.,TRBV12-3/TRBV12-4,CASSLEELPGYTF,TGTGCCAGCAGTTTAGAGGAGTTACCCGGCTACACCTTC
.,TRBJ2-3,TRBD2,TRBV10-3,CAISEGSGGGDTQYF,TGTGCCATCAGTGAGGGTAGCGGGGGTGGAGATACGCAGTATTTT
.,TRBJ1-4,TRBD1,TRBV30,CAWSPAGTGREKLFF,TGTGCCTGGAGCCCCGCGGGGACAGGGCGTGAAAAACTGTTTTTT
.,TRBJ1-1,TRBD1,TRBV6-5,CASSFDRGLTEAFF,TGTGCCAGCAGTTTCGACAGGGGGCTAACTGAAGCTTTCTTT
.,TRBJ1-5,.,TRBV19,CASSADIPYSNQPQHF,TGTGCCAGTAGTGCCGACATACCCTATAGCAATCAGCCCCAGCATTTT
.,TRBJ1-4,.,TRBV24-1,CATSDPRRGEKLFF,TGTGCCACCAGTGATCCCCGAAGGGGTGAAAAACTGTTTTTT
.,TRBJ2-3,.,TRBV21-1,CASTLEVSGTRFTDTQYF,TGTGCCAGCACCCTGGAGGTTAGCGGTACACGTTTCACAGATACGCAGTATTTT
.,TRBJ1-4,TRBD1,TRBV5-5,CASSPGFSDRDEKLFF,TGTGCCAGCAGCCCGGGTTTTTCGGACAGGGATGAAAAACTGTTTTTT
few,TRBJ1-1,TRBD1,TRBV20-1,CSARGPTEAFF,TGCAGTGCCAGGGGGCCCACTGAAGCTTTCTTT
once,TRBJ2-7,.,TRBV11-2,CASSSTPYEQYF,TGTGCCAGCAGCTCCACTCCCTACGAGCAGTACTTC
once,TRBJ2-7,TRBD1,TRBV28,CASSLVQGTLSYEQYF,TGTGCCAGCAGTTTAGTACAGGGGACCCTCTCCTACGAGCAGTACTTC
.,TRBJ2-5,TRBD2,TRBV12-5,CASGLAGGAEWETQYF,TGTGCTAGTGGTTTGGCCGGGGGGGCTGAATGGGAGACCCAGTACTTC
.,TRBJ1-1,TRBD1,TRBV19,CASSISLGQGLNTEAFF,TGTGCCAGTAGTATCTCTTTGGGACAGGGTTTGAACACTGAAGCTTTCTTT
.,TRBJ2-1,TRBD2,TRBV6-1,CASSERISGGAFLYNEQFF,TGTGCCAGCAGTGAGAGGATAAGCGGGGGGGCCTTTCTGTACAATGAGCAGTTCTTC
.,TRBJ1-2,TRBD1,TRBV10-3,CAIRDRMEIGYTF,TGTGCCATCCGGGACAGGATGGAGATTGGCTACACCTTC
few,TRBJ1-1,.,TRBV28,CASTSRTVVAFF,TGTGCCAGCACCTCCCGGACAGTTGTAGCTTTCTTT
.,TRBJ1-2,.,TRBV6-5,CASSPQVPPGYTF,TGTGCCAGCAGTCCCCAGGTCCCCCCTGGCTACACCTTC
.,TRBJ1-4,.,TRBV7-9,CASSLRGGPSANEKLFF,TGCGCCAGCAGCCTCCGGGGGGGGCCGTCGGCTAATGAAAAACTGTTTTTT
.,TRBJ2-5,TRBD1,TRBV3-1/TRBV3-2,CASSQDGAGGLRETQYF,TGTGCCAGCAGCCAAGATGGGGCAGGGGGCTTGCGAGAGACCCAGTACTTC
.,TRBJ2-3,TRBD1,TRBV7-2,CASSYRGADTQYF,TGTGCCAGCAGCTACAGGGGAGCGGATACGCAGTATTTT
.,TRBJ2-2,TRBD2,TRBV7-8,CASSFQSLAGTGELFF,TGTGCCAGCAGCTTCCAATCGCTAGCGGGCACCGGGGAGCTGTTTTTT
once,TRBJ2-2,.,TRBV28,CASSEDGTHTGELFF,TGTGCCAGCAGCGAGGATGGTACTCACACCGGGGAGCTGTTTTTT
.,TRBJ1-1,TRBD1,TRBV19,CASRDRGLATEAFF,TGTGCCAGCCGGGACAGGGGGCTCGCGACTGAAGCTTTCTTT
.,TRBJ1-2,TRBD1,TRBV10-1,CASSAGQGDYGYTF,TGCGCCAGCAGCGCGGGACAGGGTGACTATGGCTACACCTTC
.,TRBJ2-1,TRBD2,TRBV7-9,CASSLRLAGGYNEQFF,TGTGCCAGCAGCCTTAGACTAGCGGGGGGGTACAATGAGCAGTTCTTC
few,TRBJ1-3,.,TRBV19,CASSTTLSGNTIYF,TGTGCCAGTAGTACGACTCTCTCTGGAAACACCATATATTTT
.,TRBJ1-2,TRBD1,TRBV25-1,CASSEPGTGVYGYTF,TGTGCCAGCAGTGAACCCGGGACAGGGGTCTATGGCTACACCTTC